This T cell receptor (beta chain) was sequenced for a study of blood T cell repertoires in COVID-19. The wider study: Samples of COVID-19 (acute and convalescent) were obtained from the United States, Italy and Spain. T cells, B-cell-depleted T cells, or PBMCs supplied cDNA or gDNA.

The data were produced by immunoSEQ multiplex PCR, yet TCRdb's version contains in-frame clones alone and is incomplete. The data contain approximately 140,000 clones, around 91% of them singletons. Unmatched junction bases numbered 7, after V lost 2 bases and J lost 5 bases. This CDR3 comprises 16 residues. Germline V gene lookup returns CDR1 MGHDK and CDR2 SYGVNS. Seattle patients were enrolled while actively infected and followed longitudinally. The chain couples TRBV25-1 to TRBJ2-3; 10 bases align to TRBD1. The TCR was taken from a man aged 18 to 35 with COVID-19, enrolled during active disease. Sequences were obtained from peripheral blood. The CDR3 reads CASSENSGQGKDTQYF. In DNA, the CDR3 is TGTGCCAGCAGTGAAAATTCGGGACAGGGGAAAGATACGCAGTATTTT.